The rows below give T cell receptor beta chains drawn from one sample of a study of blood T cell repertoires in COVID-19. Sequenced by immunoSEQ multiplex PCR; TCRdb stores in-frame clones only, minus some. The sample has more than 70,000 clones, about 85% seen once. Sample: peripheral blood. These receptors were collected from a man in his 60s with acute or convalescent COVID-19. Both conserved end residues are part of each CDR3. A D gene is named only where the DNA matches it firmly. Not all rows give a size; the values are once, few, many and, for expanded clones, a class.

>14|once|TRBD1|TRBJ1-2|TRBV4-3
CASSLDRGNYGYTF
TGCGCCAGCAGCCTCGACAGGGGAAACTATGGCTACACCTTC
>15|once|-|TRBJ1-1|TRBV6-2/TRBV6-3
CASSHSWTEGTEAFF
TGTGCCAGCAGTCACTCGTGGACAGAGGGCACTGAAGCTTTCTTT
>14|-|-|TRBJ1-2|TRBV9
CASSVDRAGGGYTF
TGTGCCAGCAGCGTAGATCGTGCCGGGGGAGGCTACACCTTC
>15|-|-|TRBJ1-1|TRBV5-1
CATERGPGENTEAFF
TGCGCCACCGAAAGGGGTCCGGGGGAGAACACTGAAGCTTTCTTT
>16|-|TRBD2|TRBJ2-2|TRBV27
CASRKGIAGNTGELFF
TGTGCCAGCAGAAAAGGGATAGCGGGGAACACCGGGGAGCTGTTTTTT
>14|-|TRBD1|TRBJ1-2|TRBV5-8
CASSFHGTGDGYTF
TGTGCCAGCAGCTTCCATGGGACAGGGGATGGCTACACCTTC
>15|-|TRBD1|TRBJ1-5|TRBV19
CASSIWQGANQPQHF
TGTGCCAGTAGTATTTGGCAGGGGGCTAATCAGCCCCAGCATTTT
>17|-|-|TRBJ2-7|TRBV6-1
CASSEFKEPNLYYEQYF
TGTGCCAGCAGTGAATTTAAAGAACCGAACTTATACTACGAGCAGTACTTC
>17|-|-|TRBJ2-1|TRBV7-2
CASSLSVTAYSYNEQFF
TGTGCCAGCAGCTTATCCGTGACAGCCTACTCCTACAATGAGCAGTTCTTC
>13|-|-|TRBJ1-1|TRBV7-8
CASSLDSHTEAFF
TGTGCCAGCAGCTTAGACAGCCACACTGAAGCTTTCTTT
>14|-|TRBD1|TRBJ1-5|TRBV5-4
CASSRQGLEQPQHF
TGTGCCAGCAGCCGACAGGGGCTGGAACAGCCCCAGCATTTT
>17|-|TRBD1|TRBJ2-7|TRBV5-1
CASSSGLLRTGDNEQYF
TGCGCCAGCAGCTCGGGGCTTCTTAGGACAGGGGATAACGAGCAGTACTTC
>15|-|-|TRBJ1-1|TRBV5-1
CASSLERERNTEAFF
TGCGCCAGCAGCTTGGAGCGGGAAAGGAACACTGAAGCTTTCTTT
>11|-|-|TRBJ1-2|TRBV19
CASSLNYGYTF
TGTGCCAGTAGTCTGAACTATGGCTACACCTTC
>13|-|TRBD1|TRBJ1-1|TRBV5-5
CASSLTGVTEAFF
TGTGCCAGCAGCTTAACAGGGGTCACTGAAGCTTTCTTT
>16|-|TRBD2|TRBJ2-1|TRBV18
CASSPPSSGRADEQFF
TGTGCCAGCTCACCACCATCTAGCGGGAGGGCCGATGAGCAGTTCTTC
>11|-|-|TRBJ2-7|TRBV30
CAWEADYEQYF
TGTGCCTGGGAAGCGGACTACGAGCAGTACTTC
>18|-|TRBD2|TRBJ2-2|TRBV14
CASSQVVPGRTYTGELFF
TGTGCCAGCAGCCAAGTTGTTCCCGGGAGGACCTACACCGGGGAGCTGTTTTTT
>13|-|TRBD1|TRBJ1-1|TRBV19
CASNQGASTEAFF
TGTGCCAGTAACCAGGGGGCCAGCACTGAAGCTTTCTTT
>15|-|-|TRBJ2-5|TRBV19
CASSPQGNRQETQYF
TGTGCCAGTAGTCCACAGGGTAACCGCCAAGAGACCCAGTACTTC
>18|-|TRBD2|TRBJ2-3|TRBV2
CASSEARDLAGVTDTQYF
TGTGCCAGCAGTGAAGCGCGGGATCTAGCGGGGGTCACAGATACGCAGTATTTT
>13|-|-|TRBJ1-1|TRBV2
CASSSEMNTEAFF
TGTGCCAGCAGTAGCGAAATGAACACTGAAGCTTTCTTT
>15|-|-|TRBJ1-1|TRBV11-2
CASSLGTVFKLGAFF
TGTGCCAGCAGCTTAGGGACAGTTTTTAAACTCGGGGCTTTCTTT
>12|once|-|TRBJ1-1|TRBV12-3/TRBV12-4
CASTQTNTEAFF
TGTGCCAGCACACAAACGAACACTGAAGCTTTCTTT
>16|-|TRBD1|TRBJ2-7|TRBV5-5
CASSLEGTVSSYEQYF
TGTGCCAGCAGCTTGGAGGGGACAGTTAGCTCCTACGAGCAGTACTTC
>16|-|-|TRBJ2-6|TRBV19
CASSINRNSGANVLTF
TGTGCCAGTAGTATTAACAGGAACTCTGGGGCCAACGTCCTGACTTTC
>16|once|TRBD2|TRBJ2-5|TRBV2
CASRLRAGGLEETQYF
TGTGCCAGCAGACTTAGGGCGGGGGGCCTCGAGGAGACCCAGTACTTC
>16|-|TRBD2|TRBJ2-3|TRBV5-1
CASSGLAGGRSDTQYF
TGCGCCAGCAGCGGCCTAGCGGGGGGTAGATCAGATACGCAGTATTTT
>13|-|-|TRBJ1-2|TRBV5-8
CASSLKGANGYTF
TGTGCCAGCAGCTTGAAAGGGGCCAATGGCTACACCTTC
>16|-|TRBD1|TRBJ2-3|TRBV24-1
CATSDTTGTGGGTQYF
TGTGCCACCAGTGATACCACCGGGACAGGGGGGGGCACGCAGTATTTT
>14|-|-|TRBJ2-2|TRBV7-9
CASSSQGSHGELFF
TGTGCCAGCAGCTCTCAGGGTTCTCACGGGGAGCTGTTTTTT
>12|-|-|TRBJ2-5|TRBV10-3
CAISVSAETQYF
TGTGCCATCAGTGTTTCAGCGGAGACCCAGTACTTC
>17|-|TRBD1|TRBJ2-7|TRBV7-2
CASSLGSGQGGSYEQYF
TGTGCCAGCAGCTTAGGGAGTGGACAGGGTGGGTCCTACGAGCAGTACTTC
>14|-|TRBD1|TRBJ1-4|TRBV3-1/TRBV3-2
CASSTGTGHEKLFF
TGTGCCAGCAGCACCGGGACAGGGCATGAAAAACTGTTTTTT
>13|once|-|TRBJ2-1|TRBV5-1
CASSLASGNEQFF
TGCGCCAGCAGCTTAGCAAGCGGCAATGAGCAGTTCTTC
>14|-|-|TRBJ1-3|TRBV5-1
CASSRGISGNTIYF
TGCGCCAGCAGCCGCGGGATCTCTGGAAACACCATATATTTT
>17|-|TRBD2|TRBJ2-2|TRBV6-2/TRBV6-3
CASSYTAGGPQTGELFF
TGTGCCAGCAGTTACACAGCGGGAGGGCCACAGACCGGGGAGCTGTTTTTT
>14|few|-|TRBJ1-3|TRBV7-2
CASSTTSSGNTIYF
TGTGCCAGCAGCACGACTTCCTCTGGAAACACCATATATTTT
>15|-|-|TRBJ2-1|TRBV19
CASSIGLSSYNEQFF
TGTGCCAGTAGTATTGGGCTAAGCTCCTACAATGAGCAGTTCTTC
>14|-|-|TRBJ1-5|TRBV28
CASSIGLGRQPQHF
TGTGCCAGCAGTATAGGGCTGGGGAGGCAGCCCCAGCATTTT
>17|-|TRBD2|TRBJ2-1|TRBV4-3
CASSQDRGAGAYNEQFF
TGCGCCAGCAGCCAAGATCGAGGAGCGGGAGCCTACAATGAGCAGTTCTTC
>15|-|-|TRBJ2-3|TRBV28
CASSSRSSSTDTQYF
TGTGCCAGCAGTTCCCGTTCCTCTAGCACAGATACGCAGTATTTT
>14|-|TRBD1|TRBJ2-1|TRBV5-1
CASNLRTGRNEQFF
TGCGCCAGCAACCTGAGGACAGGTAGGAATGAGCAGTTCTTC
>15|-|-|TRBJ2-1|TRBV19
CASRPRGGSYNEQFF
TGTGCCAGTAGGCCCCGGGGTGGCTCCTACAATGAGCAGTTCTTC
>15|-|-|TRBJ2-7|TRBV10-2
CASPPGALDHSEQYF
TGCGCCAGCCCCCCAGGGGCGCTGGATCATTCCGAGCAGTACTTC
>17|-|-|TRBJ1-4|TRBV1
CTSSQDLPGLTNEKLFF
TGCACCAGCAGCCAAGATCTGCCAGGCCTAACTAATGAAAAACTGTTTTTT
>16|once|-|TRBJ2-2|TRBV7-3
CASSLSSVGGTGELFF
TGTGCCAGCAGCTTATCCAGCGTGGGGGGCACCGGGGAGCTGTTTTTT
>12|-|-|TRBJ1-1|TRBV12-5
CASGGDRTEAFF
TGTGCTAGTGGTGGAGACCGCACTGAAGCTTTCTTT
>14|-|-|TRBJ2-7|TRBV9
CASSPRDFPYEQYF
TGTGCCAGCAGCCCCCGGGATTTCCCCTACGAGCAGTACTTC
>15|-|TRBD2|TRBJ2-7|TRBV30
CAWSTLAGGRNEQYF
TGTGCCTGGAGTACCTTGGCGGGAGGGCGGAACGAGCAGTACTTC
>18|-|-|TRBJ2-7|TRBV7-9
CASSPTLPRPGVLYEQYF
TGTGCCAGCAGCCCTACTCTTCCGAGACCGGGGGTTCTCTACGAGCAGTACTTC
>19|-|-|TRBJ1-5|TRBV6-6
CASSPNFGGGWLGNQPQHF
TGTGCCAGCAGTCCCAATTTTGGTGGAGGTTGGTTGGGCAATCAGCCCCAGCATTTT